This T cell receptor (beta chain) was sequenced for a study of spatial heterogeneity in lung cancer. Regarding the study as a whole: Within tumors, counts of expanded alpha and beta TCRs tracked tumor mutation counts.

Indicated time point: sample taken at primary tumor resection. A single record per CDR3 protein comes from TCRdb applying MiXCR to the 5' RACE reads. The profile shows about 4,900 distinct CDR3 sequences, 22% of them singletons. In the case of this clonotype: What it binds is not known.

CDR3 size: 18 residues. Germline values: CDR1 SGHDT, CDR2 YYEEEE. Trimming removed 4 bases from V and 0 bases from J, with 17 bases in between. The V gene is TRBV5-6, the J gene TRBJ2-6; the D call may be TRBD1 or TRBD2 (5 bases each). Here the sequenced sample was lung tumor tissue, taken at surgery. The sequence derives from a male donor with early-stage non-small cell lung cancer. Here the CDR3 reads CASSLGTAISSGANVLTF. The CDR3 bases are TGTGCCAGCAGCCTCGGGACCGCGATTAGCTCTGGGGCCAACGTCCTGACTTTC.